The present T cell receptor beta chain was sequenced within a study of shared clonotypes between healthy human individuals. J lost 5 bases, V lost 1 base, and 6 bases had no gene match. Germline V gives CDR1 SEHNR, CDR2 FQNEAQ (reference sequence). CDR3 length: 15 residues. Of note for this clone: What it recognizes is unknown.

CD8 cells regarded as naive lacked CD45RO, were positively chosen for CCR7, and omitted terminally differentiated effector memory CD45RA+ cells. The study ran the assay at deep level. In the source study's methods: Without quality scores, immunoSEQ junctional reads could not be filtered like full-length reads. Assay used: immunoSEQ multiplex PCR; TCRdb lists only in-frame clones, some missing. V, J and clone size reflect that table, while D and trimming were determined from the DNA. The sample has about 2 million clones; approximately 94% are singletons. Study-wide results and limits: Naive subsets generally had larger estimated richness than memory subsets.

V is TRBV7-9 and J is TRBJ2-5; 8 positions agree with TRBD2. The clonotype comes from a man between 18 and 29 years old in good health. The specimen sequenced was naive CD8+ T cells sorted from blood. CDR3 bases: TGTGCCAGCAGCTTAGGGACTAGCCGGACGGAGACCCAGTACTTC. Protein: CASSLGTSRTETQYF. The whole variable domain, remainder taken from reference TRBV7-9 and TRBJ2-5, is DTGVSQNPRHKITKRGQNVTFRCDPISEHNRLYWYRQTLGQGPEFLTYFQNEAQLEKSRLLSDRFSAERPKGSFSTLEIQRTEQGDSAMYLCASSLGTSRTETQYFGPGTRLLVL.